One sample yielded the 3 T cell receptor beta chains listed below, sequenced in a study of Ad26.COV2.S vaccination and SARS-CoV-2 variants (dated by TCRdb to the early 2020s). The library came from the immunoSEQ multiplex PCR assay. In its TCRdb copy, this immuneACCESS table keeps in-frame sequences only and misses some clones. Where compared with another copy, unresolved V genes explain less than half of these, and the others have no known cause. In this sample the table shows 250,000 to 300,000 clones, 70% to 90% of which occur a single time. The ten largest clones take up roughly 3.5% of the sample. The intended sense of this specimen's treatment or condition label: around 19 received Ad26.COV2.S at low or high dose, single or two shots; roughly five received placebo; per-sample allocation not given. Repertoires of vaccine and placebo recipients were sequenced from samples collected on day 63 after the first injection.

The sample consisted of peripheral blood, taken in a trial of Ad26.COV2.S vaccine versus placebo. The receptors were sampled from a person between 18 and 65 years old who received the Ad26.COV2.S COVID-19 vaccine or a placebo.

This clone is a singleton in its sample. V gene TRBV19 combines with J gene TRBJ2-7; possible D gene TRBD1, 8 bases. Trimming removed 6 bases from V and 5 bases from J, with 17 bases in between. CDR1 and CDR2 (germline): LNHDA, SQIVND (reference sequence). The CDR3 spans 14 residues. CDR3 DNA: TGTGCCAGTAGCACCGGACAGGGAGGGGACGAGCAGTACTTC. It specifies CASSTGQGGDEQYF.

The J gene is TRBJ2-3, the V gene TRBV4-3; TRBD1 matches at 9 bases. The V and J ends lost 4 bases and 3 bases, in that order; junction bases with no gene match: 11. The germline V gene has CDR1 LGHNA and CDR2 YSLEER. The CDR3 extends over 17 amino acids. For the CDR3, the DNA is TGCGCCAGCAGCCGAAACGCCGCCGGACAGGGGACAGATACGCAGTATTTT. This encodes CASSRNAAGQGTDTQYF.

The chain employs TRBV6-6 and TRBJ1-1; D is ambiguous. The CDR3 runs 13 residues. CDR1 MNHNY and CDR2 SVGAGI come from the germline V gene (reference sequence). The V gene lost 6 bases and the J gene lost 5 bases, with 13 bases spanning the gap. The CDR3 spells CASSAPVRTEAFF. CDR3 in DNA: TGTGCCAGCAGCGCCCCTGTACGGACTGAAGCTTTCTTT.